This T cell receptor beta chain was captured by sequencing in a study of shared clonotypes between healthy human individuals. Across the whole study: The study used three CD4 naive, three CD4 memory, two CD8 naive and one CD8 memory plate per donor. The study, taken as a whole, reports: Across subsets, estimated richness was generally greater for naive than for memory populations.

For this clone: The antigen is not known.

Trimming took 2 bases from V and 6 from J; bases not matched to a gene: 11. CDR3 length equals 16 residues. The germline V gene has CDR1 MNHNY and CDR2 SVGAGI (reference sequence). As defined, naive CD8 cells were CD45RO-negative and positively selected for CCR7, with terminally differentiated effector memory CD45RA+ cells excluded. All donors qualified as healthy HIV-negative adults and had experienced no recent acute infections or vaccinations. Generated by immunoSEQ multiplex PCR, the TCRdb table keeps only in-frame clones and is missing some. The sample carries around 2.1 million clones, more than 85% recorded once.

This receptor was taken from a man between 18 and 35 years old in good health. Some clones in this sample may be carry-over from other donors' samples. V is TRBV6-6 and J is TRBJ2-7; 9 nucleotides agree with TRBD2. The specimen was naive CD8+ T cells from PBMCs. This CDR3 is CASSYPPREGLGEQYF. CDR3 DNA: TGTGCCAGCAGTTACCCCCCGCGGGAGGGCCTGGGCGAGCAGTACTTC.